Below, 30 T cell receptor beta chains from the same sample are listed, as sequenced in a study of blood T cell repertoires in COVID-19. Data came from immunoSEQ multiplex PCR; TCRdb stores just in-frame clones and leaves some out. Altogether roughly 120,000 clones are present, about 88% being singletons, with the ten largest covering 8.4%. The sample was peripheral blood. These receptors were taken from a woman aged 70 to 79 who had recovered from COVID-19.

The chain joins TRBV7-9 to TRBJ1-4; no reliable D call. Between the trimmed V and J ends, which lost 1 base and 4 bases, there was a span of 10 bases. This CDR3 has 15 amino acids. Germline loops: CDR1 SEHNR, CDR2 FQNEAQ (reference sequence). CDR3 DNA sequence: TGTGCCAGCAGCTTAGGGGGAGACTATAATGAAAAACTGTTTTTT. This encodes CASSLGGDYNEKLFF.

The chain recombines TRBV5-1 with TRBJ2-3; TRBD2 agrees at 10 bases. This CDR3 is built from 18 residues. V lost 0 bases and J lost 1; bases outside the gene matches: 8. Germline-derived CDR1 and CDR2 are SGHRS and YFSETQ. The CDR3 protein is CASSLAPAGGRGTDTQYF. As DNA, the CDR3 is TGCGCCAGCAGCTTGGCTCCAGCGGGGGGGCGGGGCACAGATACGCAGTATTTT.

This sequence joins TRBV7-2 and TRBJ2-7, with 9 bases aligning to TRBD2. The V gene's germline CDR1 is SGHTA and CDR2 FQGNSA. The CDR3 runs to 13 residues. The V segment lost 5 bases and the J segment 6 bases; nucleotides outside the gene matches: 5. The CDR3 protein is CASSQERGAEQYF. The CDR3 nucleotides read TGTGCCAGCAGCCAAGAGCGGGGGGCCGAGCAGTACTTC.

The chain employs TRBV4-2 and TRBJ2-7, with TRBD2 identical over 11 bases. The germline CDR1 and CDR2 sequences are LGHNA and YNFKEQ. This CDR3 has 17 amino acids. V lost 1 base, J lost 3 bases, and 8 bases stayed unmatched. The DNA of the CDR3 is TGTGCCAGCAGCCAAGGGGCAGGACTAGCGGGCGGCTACGAGCAGTACTTC. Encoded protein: CASSQGAGLAGGYEQYF.

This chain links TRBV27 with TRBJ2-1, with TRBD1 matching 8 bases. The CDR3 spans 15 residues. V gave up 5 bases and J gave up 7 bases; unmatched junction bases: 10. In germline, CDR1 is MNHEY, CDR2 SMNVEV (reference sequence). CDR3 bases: TGTGCCAGCAGTCCCGGGACAGGCGGATTGAATGAGCAGTTCTTC. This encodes CASSPGTGGLNEQFF.

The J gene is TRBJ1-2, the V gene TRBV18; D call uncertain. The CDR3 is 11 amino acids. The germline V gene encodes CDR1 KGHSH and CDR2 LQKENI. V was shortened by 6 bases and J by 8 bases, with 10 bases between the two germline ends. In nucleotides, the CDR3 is TGTGCCAGCTCGGGATGGGAGGGCTACACCTTC. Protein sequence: CASSGWEGYTF. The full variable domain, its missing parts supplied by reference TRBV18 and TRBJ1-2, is NAGVMQNPRHLVRRRGQEARLRCSPMKGHSHVYWYRQLPEEGLKFMVYLQKENIIDESGMPKERFSAEFPKEGPSILRIQQVVRGDSAAYFCASSGWEGYTFGSGTRLTVV.

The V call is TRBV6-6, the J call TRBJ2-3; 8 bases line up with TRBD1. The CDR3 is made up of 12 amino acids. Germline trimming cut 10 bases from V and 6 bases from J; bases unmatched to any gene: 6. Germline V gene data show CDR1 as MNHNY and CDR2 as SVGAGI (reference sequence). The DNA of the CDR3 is TGTGCCACCGGACAGGGTTGGGATACGCAGTATTTT. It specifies CATGQGWDTQYF.

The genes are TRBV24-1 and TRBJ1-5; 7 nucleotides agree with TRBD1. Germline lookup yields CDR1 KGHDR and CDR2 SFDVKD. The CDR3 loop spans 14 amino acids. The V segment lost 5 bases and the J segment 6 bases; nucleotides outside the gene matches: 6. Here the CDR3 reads CATSGGGGTQPQHF. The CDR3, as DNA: TGTGCCACCAGTGGCGGAGGGGGCACTCAGCCCCAGCATTTT.

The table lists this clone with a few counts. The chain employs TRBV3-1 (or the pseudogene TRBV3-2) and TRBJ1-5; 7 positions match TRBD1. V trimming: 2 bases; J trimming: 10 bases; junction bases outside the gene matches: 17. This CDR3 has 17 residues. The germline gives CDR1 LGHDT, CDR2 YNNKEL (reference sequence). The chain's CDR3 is CASSQRVRQGPILPQHF. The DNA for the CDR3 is TGTGCCAGCAGCCAAAGGGTTCGACAGGGCCCTATTCTCCCCCAGCATTTT.

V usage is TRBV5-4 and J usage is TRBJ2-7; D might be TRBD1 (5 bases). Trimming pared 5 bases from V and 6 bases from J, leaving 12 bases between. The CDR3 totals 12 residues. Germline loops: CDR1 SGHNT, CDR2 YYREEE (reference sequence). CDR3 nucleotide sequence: TGTGCCAGCAGTCTGGGGCCCGCCGAGCAGTACTTC. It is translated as CASSLGPAEQYF. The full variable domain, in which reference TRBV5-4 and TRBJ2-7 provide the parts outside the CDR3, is ETGVTQSPTHLIKTRGQQVTLRCSSQSGHNTVSWYQQALGQGPQFIFQYYREEENGRGNFPPRFSGLQFPNYSSELNVNALELDDSALYLCASSLGPAEQYFGPGTRLTVT.

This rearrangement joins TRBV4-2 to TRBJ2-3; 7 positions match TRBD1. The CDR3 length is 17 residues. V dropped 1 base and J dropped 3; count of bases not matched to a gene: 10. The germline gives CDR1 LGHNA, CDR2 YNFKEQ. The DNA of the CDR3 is TGTGCCAGCAGCCAAGGATACGCCGGGACAGAAACAGATACGCAGTATTTT. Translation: CASSQGYAGTETDTQYF.

CDR3 amino acids: CASSFGQAEQFF. CDR3 nucleotide sequence: TGCGCCAGCAGCTTCGGACAGGCTGAGCAGTTCTTC. This chain connects TRBV5-1 to TRBJ2-1, with TRBD1 matching 7 bases. The V gene's germline CDR1 is SGHRS and CDR2 YFSETQ. The CDR3 has 12 amino acids. The junction had 2 bases not matched to a gene; V was cut back by 2 bases and J by 9 bases.

CDR3 protein: CASSLRDRGDQPQHF. In DNA form, the CDR3 reads TGTGCCAGCAGTCTCCGGGACAGGGGAGATCAGCCCCAGCATTTT. J is TRBJ1-5 and V is TRBV6-2 or TRBV6-3; 10 bases map to TRBD1. The CDR3 totals 15 residues. The germline CDR1 and CDR2 sequences are MNHEY and SVGEGT. Trimming at V came to 5 bases and at J to 5 bases, leaving 6 bases not matched to a gene.

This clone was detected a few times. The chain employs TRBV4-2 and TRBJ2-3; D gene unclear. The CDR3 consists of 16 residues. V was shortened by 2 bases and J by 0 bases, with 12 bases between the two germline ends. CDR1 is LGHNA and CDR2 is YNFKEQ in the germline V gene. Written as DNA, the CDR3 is TGTGCCAGCAGCCAACTCTCCCAAGCAAGCACAGATACGCAGTATTTT. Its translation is CASSQLSQASTDTQYF.

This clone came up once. CDR3 in DNA: TGTGCCAGCGCCGTACAGGGTAACAGGAGGGGCTACACCTTC. Its protein is CASAVQGNRRGYTF. V and J are TRBV5-4 and TRBJ1-2, with D maybe TRBD1 (6 bases). V lost 7 bases and J 8 bases, leaving 21 bases between the germline ends. The CDR3 runs 14 residues. In germline, CDR1 is SGHNT, CDR2 YYREEE (reference sequence). The variable domain in full, with the rest retrieved from reference TRBV5-4 and TRBJ1-2, is ETGVTQSPTHLIKTRGQQVTLRCSSQSGHNTVSWYQQALGQGPQFIFQYYREEENGRGNFPPRFSGLQFPNYSSELNVNALELDDSALYLCASAVQGNRRGYTFGSGTRLTVV.

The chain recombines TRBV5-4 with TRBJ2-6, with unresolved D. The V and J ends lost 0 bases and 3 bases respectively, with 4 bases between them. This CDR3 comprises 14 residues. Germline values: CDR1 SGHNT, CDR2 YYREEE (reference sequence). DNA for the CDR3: TGTGCCAGCAGCTTGGGAGGTGGGGCCAACGTCCTGACTTTC. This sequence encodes CASSLGGGANVLTF.

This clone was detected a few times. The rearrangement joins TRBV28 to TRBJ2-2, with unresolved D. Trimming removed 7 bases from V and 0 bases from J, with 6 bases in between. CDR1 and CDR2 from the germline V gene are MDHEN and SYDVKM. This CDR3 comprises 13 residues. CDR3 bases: TGTGCCAGCAAGACAACGAACACCGGGGAGCTGTTTTTT. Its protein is CASKTTNTGELFF.

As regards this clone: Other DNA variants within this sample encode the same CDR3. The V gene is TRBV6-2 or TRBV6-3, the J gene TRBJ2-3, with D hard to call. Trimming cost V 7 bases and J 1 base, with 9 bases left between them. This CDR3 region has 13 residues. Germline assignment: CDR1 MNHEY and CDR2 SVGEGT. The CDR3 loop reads CASTPGGTDTQYF. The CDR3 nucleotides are TGTGCCAGCACCCCAGGAGGCACAGATACGCAGTATTTT.

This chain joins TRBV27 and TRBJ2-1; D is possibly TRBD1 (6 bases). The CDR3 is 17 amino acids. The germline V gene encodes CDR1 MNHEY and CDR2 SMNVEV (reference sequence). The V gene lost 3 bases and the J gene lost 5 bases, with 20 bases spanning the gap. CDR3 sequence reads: CASSFFRMVSGDNEQFF. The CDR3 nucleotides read TGTGCCAGCAGTTTCTTTAGGATGGTCTCAGGGGACAATGAGCAGTTCTTC.

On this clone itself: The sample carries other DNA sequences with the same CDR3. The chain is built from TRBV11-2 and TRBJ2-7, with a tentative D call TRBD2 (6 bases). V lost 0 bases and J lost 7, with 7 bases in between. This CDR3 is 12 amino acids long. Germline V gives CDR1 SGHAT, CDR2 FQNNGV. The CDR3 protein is CASSLDRGEQYF. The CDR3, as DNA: TGTGCCAGCAGCTTAGATCGGGGGGAGCAGTACTTC.

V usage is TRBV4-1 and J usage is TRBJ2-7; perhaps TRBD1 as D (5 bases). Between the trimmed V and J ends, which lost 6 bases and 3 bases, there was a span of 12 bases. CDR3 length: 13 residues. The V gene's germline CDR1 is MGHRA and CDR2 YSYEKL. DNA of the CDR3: TGCGCCAGCAGTCACAGGACAAGCTACGAGCAGTACTTC. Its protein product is CASSHRTSYEQYF.

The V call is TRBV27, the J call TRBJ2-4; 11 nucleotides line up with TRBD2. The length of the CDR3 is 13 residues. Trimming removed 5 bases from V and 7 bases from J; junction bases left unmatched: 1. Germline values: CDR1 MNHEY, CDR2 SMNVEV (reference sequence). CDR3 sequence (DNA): TGTGCCAGCAGTACTAGCGGGAGCAACATTCAGTACTTC. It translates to CASSTSGSNIQYF.

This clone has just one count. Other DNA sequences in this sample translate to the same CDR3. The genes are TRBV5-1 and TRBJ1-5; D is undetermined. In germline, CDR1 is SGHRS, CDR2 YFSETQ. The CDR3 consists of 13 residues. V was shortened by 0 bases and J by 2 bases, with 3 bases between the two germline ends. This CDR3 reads CASSLAGNQPQHF. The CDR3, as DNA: TGCGCCAGCAGCTTGGCAGGCAATCAGCCCCAGCATTTT.

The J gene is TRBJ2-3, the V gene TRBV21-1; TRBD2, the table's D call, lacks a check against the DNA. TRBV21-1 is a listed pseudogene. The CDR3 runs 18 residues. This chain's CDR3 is CASSNPRGAPSFTDTQYF. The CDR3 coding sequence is TGTGCCAGCAGCAATCCACGGGGGGCACCAAGTTTCACAGATACGCAGTATTTT.

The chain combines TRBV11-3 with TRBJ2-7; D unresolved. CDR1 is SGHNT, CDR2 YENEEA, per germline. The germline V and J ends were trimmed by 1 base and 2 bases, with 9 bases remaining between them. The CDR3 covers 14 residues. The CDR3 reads CASSLGGHTYEQYF. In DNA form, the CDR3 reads TGTGCCAGCAGCTTAGGAGGCCACACCTACGAGCAGTACTTC.

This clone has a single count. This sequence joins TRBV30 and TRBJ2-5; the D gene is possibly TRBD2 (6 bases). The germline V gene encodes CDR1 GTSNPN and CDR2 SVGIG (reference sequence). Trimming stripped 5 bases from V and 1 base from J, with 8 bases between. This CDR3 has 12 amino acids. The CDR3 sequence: CAWGLTQETQYF. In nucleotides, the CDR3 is TGTGCCTGGGGACTAACCCAAGAGACCCAGTACTTC.

The CDR3 loop reads CASSQGPTGIYGYTF. In DNA, the CDR3 is TGCGCCAGCAGCCAAGGGCCGACAGGGATCTATGGCTACACCTTC. This chain links TRBV4-3 with TRBJ1-2; 7 nucleotides agree with TRBD1. The CDR3 extends over 15 amino acids. Trimming took 1 base from V and 4 from J; bases not matched to a gene: 6. CDR1 is LGHNA and CDR2 is YSLEER in the germline V gene.

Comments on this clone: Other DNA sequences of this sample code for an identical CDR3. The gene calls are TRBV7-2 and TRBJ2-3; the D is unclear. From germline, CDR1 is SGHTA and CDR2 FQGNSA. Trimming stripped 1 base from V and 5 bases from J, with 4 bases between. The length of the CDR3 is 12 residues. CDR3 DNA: TGTGCCAGCAGCTTAGACAGAGATACGCAGTATTTT. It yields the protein CASSLDRDTQYF.

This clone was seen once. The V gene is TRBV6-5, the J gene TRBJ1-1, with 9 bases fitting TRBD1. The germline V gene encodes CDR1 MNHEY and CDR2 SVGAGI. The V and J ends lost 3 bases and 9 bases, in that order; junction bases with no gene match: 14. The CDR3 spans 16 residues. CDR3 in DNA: TGTGCCAGCAGTTATGGCTCGGGACAGGGAAGTTTCCAAGCTTTCTTT. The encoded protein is CASSYGSGQGSFQAFF.

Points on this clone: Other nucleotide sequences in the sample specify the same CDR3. In nucleotides, the CDR3 is TGTGCCAGCAGCCTAACTGGCACAGATACGCAGTATTTT. It encodes CASSLTGTDTQYF. The chain recombines TRBV11-2 with TRBJ2-3; D is unclear. CDR1 SGHAT and CDR2 FQNNGV come from the germline V gene. The V end was cut by 5 bases, the J end by 1 base, with 7 bases between. This CDR3 comprises 13 residues.